The clone carrying this T cell receptor (beta chain) came up a few times. Its antigen is currently unknown. These data are taken from a study of early T cells in non-severe SARS-CoV-2 infection. Study observations and caveats: Private and CD4 specificities were missed by VDJdb matching, skewed to anti-spike CD8.

cDNA molecules, individually, were tagged with unique molecular identifiers. Using its own MiXCR run on the 5' RACE reads, TCRdb lists one record per CDR3 protein. Among about 92,000 distinct CDR3 sequences listed, approximately 14% were seen once. The CDR3 consists of 13 residues. The V and J ends lost 2 bases and 4 bases respectively, with 6 bases between them. Germline values: CDR1 SGHRS, CDR2 YFSETQ. Sequencing was performed on whole blood. The V and J genes are TRBV5-1 and TRBJ2-2; D uncertain. This TCR was sampled from an adult who was a healthcare worker with PCR-confirmed SARS-CoV-2 infection or an uninfected control (not recorded which). CDR3: CASSLSLTGELFF. The DNA of the CDR3 is TGCGCCAGCAGCTTATCACTCACCGGGGAGCTGTTTTTT.